The 8 T cell receptor beta chains below all came from one sample that was sequenced in a study of T cell changes during pregnancy in multiple sclerosis. The assay was immunoSEQ multiplex PCR, and TCRdb's table has in-frame clones only and misses some. Altogether roughly 17,000 clones are present, over 75% being singletons, with the ten largest covering around a tenth. The sequenced sample was CD8+ T cells from peripheral blood mononuclear cells, obtained after pregnancy. The source of these receptors is a female donor with multiple sclerosis, enrolled in a pregnancy study.

The chain couples TRBV14 to TRBJ2-7; D uncertain. Germline CDR1 reads SGHDN; CDR2 reads FVKESK. The CDR3 spans 12 residues. The germline V and J ends were trimmed by 4 bases and 3 bases, with 7 bases remaining between them. CDR3 in DNA: TGTGCCAGCAGCCCCGGCGGCTACGAGCAGTACTTC. As protein: CASSPGGYEQYF.

V is TRBV5-6 and J is TRBJ1-2; D may be TRBD1 (5 bases). The CDR3 is made up of 12 amino acids. V was trimmed by 3 bases and J by 6 bases, leaving 9 bases between them. CDR1 is SGHDT and CDR2 is YYEEEE in the germline V gene. This CDR3 is CASSSGGHGYTF. The CDR3 DNA sequence: TGTGCCAGCAGCTCGGGGGGTCATGGCTACACCTTC.

V and J are TRBV27 and TRBJ1-2, with 7 bases identical to TRBD1. V lost 1 base to trimming and J lost 8 bases; unmatched junction nucleotides: 7. This CDR3 has 14 residues. The germline CDR1 and CDR2 sequences are MNHEY and SMNVEV (reference sequence). The CDR3, as DNA: TGTGCCAGCAGTTTATACCGGGACAGTCACGGCTACACCTTC. This gives the protein CASSLYRDSHGYTF.

The chain employs TRBV7-3 and TRBJ2-3; maybe TRBD2 (6 bases). V shed 5 bases and J shed 0 bases, with 15 bases lying between them. The length of the CDR3 is 16 residues. The germline CDR1 and CDR2 sequences are SGHTA and FQGTGA. CDR3 sequence: CASSLNPGVSTDTQYF. CDR3 bases: TGTGCCAGCAGCCTCAATCCGGGAGTTAGCACAGATACGCAGTATTTT.

The chain carries TRBV5-8 and TRBJ1-5; TRBD1 matches at 9 bases. Trimming removed 4 bases from V and 6 bases from J; junction bases left unmatched: 5. This CDR3 comprises 14 residues. Germline CDR1 SGHTS, CDR2 YDEGEE. The CDR3 DNA follows: TGTGCCAGCAGCCTGGGGACAGGGACTCAGCCCCAGCATTTT. This gives the protein CASSLGTGTQPQHF.

This clone was observed a handful of times. The V gene is TRBV2, the J gene TRBJ2-5; D gene uncertain. V shed 6 bases and J shed 2 bases, with 7 bases lying between them. The CDR3 spans 12 residues. CDR1 and CDR2 (germline): SNHLY, FYNNEI. The CDR3, as DNA: TGTGCCAGCAGGCCCAGGCAAGAGACCCAGTACTTC. It encodes CASRPRQETQYF.

The chain recombines TRBV5-6 with TRBJ1-2, with 7 bases identical to TRBD1. Looked up from germline, CDR1 is SGHDT and CDR2 is YYEEEE. CDR3 size: 16 residues. Trimming cost V 3 bases and J 2 bases; bases outside gene matches: 10. CDR3 protein: CASSWAGQALNYGYTF. The CDR3 DNA sequence: TGTGCCAGCAGCTGGGCCGGACAGGCGCTCAACTATGGCTACACCTTC.

This clone was recorded only once. The chain combines TRBV27 with TRBJ2-7; TRBD2 might be the D (5 bases). The CDR3 covers 15 residues. The V end lost 1 base, the J end lost 0 bases, and 10 bases lay between the germline ends. The germline V gene has CDR1 MNHEY and CDR2 SMNVEV (reference sequence). This CDR3 is CASSLLAGSSYEQYF. The CDR3 bases are TGTGCCAGCAGTTTATTGGCGGGTAGCTCCTACGAGCAGTACTTC.